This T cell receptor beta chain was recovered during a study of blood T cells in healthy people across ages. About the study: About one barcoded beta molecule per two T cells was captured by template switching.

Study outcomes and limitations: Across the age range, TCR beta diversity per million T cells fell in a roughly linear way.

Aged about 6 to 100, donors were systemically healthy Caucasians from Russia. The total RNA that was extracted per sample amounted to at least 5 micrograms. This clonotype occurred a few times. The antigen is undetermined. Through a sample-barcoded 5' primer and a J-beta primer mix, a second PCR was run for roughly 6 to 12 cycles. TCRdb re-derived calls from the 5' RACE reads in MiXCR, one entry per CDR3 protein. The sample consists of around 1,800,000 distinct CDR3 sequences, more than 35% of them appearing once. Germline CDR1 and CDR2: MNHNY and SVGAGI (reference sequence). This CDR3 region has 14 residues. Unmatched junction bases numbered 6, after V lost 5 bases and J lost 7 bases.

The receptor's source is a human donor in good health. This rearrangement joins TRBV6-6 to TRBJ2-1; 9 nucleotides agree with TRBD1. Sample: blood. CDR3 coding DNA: TGTGCCAGCAGTGGGCGACAGGGGGATAATGAGCAGTTCTTC. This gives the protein CASSGRQGDNEQFF.